This T cell receptor (beta chain) emerged from a study of shared clonotypes between healthy human individuals. Study results and caveats: What naive subsets generally showed was a larger estimated richness than memory subsets showed.

Sequencing used immunoSEQ multiplex PCR; TCRdb keeps in-frame clones, though not all of them. The sample records 2 million to 2.5 million clones, 90% to 97% being singletons. This clone was recorded once. The antigen is unknown. Germline loops: CDR1 SEHNR, CDR2 FQNEAQ (reference sequence). The CDR3 totals 14 residues. V lost 5 bases and J lost 6; bases outside the gene matches: 6. The receptor was derived from a man aged 18-30 years in good health. The sample consisted of naive CD4+ T cells sorted from blood. Subset of the sample: CD45RA+ positively selected. This sequence joins TRBV7-9 and TRBJ1-5, with TRBD1 matching over 8 bases. The CDR3 bases are TGTGCCAGCAGCCCTGGGACAGGATCTCAGCCCCAGCATTTT. Residues: CASSPGTGSQPQHF.